The 15 T cell receptor beta chains presented below share a single source sample, sequenced in a study of blood T cell repertoires in COVID-19. Assay used: immunoSEQ multiplex PCR; TCRdb lists only in-frame clones, some missing. This table holds 140,000 or so clones, approximately 73% found once. The sample consisted of peripheral blood. Receptors were obtained from a man in his fifties or sixties with acute or convalescent COVID-19.

CDR3 amino acids: CASSWTGTSGISTDTQYF. CDR3 nucleotides: TGTGCCAGCAGCTGGACCGGGACTAGCGGGATTAGCACAGATACGCAGTATTTT. The genes are TRBV7-3 and TRBJ2-3; TRBD2 matches 13 bases. Per germline, CDR1 SGHTA and CDR2 FQGTGA. The CDR3 sequence is 18 residues long. V trimming: 4 bases; J trimming: 0 bases; junction bases outside the gene matches: 7.

CDR3 coding DNA: TGTGCCAGTAGTATGCAGCGGGGGTCCTACGAGCAGTACTTC. The encoded protein is CASSMQRGSYEQYF. V usage is TRBV19 and J usage is TRBJ2-7; 8 bases are shared with TRBD2. The CDR3 length is 14 residues. Germline V CDR1 and CDR2: LNHDA, SQIVND (reference sequence). The V and J ends lost 3 bases and 1 base, in that order; junction bases with no gene match: 2.

This clone was counted once. The J gene is TRBJ1-6, the V gene TRBV18, with no clear D. The CDR3 spans 16 residues. The germline CDR1 and CDR2 sequences are KGHSH and LQKENI. V was clipped by 5 bases and J by 0 bases, with 11 bases between them. The CDR3 nucleotides read TGTGCCAGCTCATTGACTGAGAGCTCCTATAATTCACCCCTCCACTTT. It is translated as CASSLTESSYNSPLHF.

This chain's CDR3 is CASSSGRTSGDVETQYF. In DNA form, the CDR3 reads TGCGCCAGCAGCTCGGGCAGGACTAGCGGGGACGTAGAGACCCAGTACTTC. The chain couples TRBV5-1 to TRBJ2-5; 12 bases align to TRBD2. CDR3 length equals 17 residues. The germline CDR1 and CDR2 sequences are SGHRS and YFSETQ. V shed 3 bases, J shed 4 bases, and the junction held 10 bases outside the gene matches.

The gene calls are TRBV9 and TRBJ2-7; 15 nucleotides align to TRBD2. Germline V lookup: CDR1 SGDLS, CDR2 YYNGEE. CDR3 length equals 15 residues. The J segment lost 3 bases and the V segment lost 3 bases, leaving 1 base of the junction unmatched. The CDR3 coding sequence is TGTGCCAGCAGCGAGGGACTAGCGGGGGGCTACGAGCAGTACTTC. Translated: CASSEGLAGGYEQYF.

The gene calls are TRBV27 and TRBJ1-4; 11 bases line up with TRBD1. The V gene's germline CDR1 is MNHEY and CDR2 SMNVEV (reference sequence). CDR3 size: 15 residues. Losses at the gene ends were 4 bases for V and 7 bases for J; bases not matched to a gene: 5. The CDR3 region is CASSSYGTGGEKLFF. The CDR3 DNA sequence: TGTGCCAGCAGTTCTTACGGGACAGGGGGTGAAAAACTGTTTTTT.

This chain uses TRBV30 with TRBJ2-2; the D gene is possibly TRBD1 (6 bases). Germline loops: CDR1 GTSNPN, CDR2 SVGIG (reference sequence). This CDR3 has 12 residues. V was pared by 2 bases and J by 6 bases, with 7 bases between. The CDR3 DNA follows: TGTGCCTGGAGTAAGGGGGCCGGGGAGCTGTTTTTT. Translating it yields CAWSKGAGELFF.

The rearrangement joins TRBV27 to TRBJ2-1; 12 bases agree with TRBD2. Per the germline V gene, CDR1 is MNHEY and CDR2 is SMNVEV (reference sequence). The CDR3 is 16 amino acids. The trim removed 4 bases at V and 7 bases at J, leaving 8 bases unmatched. The CDR3 DNA is TGTGCCAGCAGTTCACAAGGGACTAGCGGGTCGAATGAGCAGTTCTTC. Protein: CASSSQGTSGSNEQFF.

The chain links TRBV4-2 to TRBJ2-1; 12 nucleotides line up with TRBD1. Germline V gene lookup returns CDR1 LGHNA and CDR2 YNFKEQ. CDR3 length: 15 amino acids. The ends lost 4 bases at V and 7 bases at J; junction bases unmatched: 5. CDR3 in amino acids: CASSLGQGARNEQFF. CDR3 DNA sequence: TGTGCCAGCAGCCTGGGACAGGGGGCGCGGAATGAGCAGTTCTTC.

The sample holds a few counts of this clone. The chain joins TRBV7-9 to TRBJ1-6; D gene uncertain. The length of the CDR3 is 14 residues. Germline-derived CDR1 and CDR2 are SEHNR and FQNEAQ (reference sequence). Trimming took off 2 bases at V and 4 bases at J, with 6 bases between the two ends. CDR3 loop: CASSLNSYNSPLHF. CDR3 bases: TGTGCCAGCAGCTTAAACAGTTATAATTCACCCCTCCACTTT.

This clone has just a few counts. The CDR3 is CASSQEIAGGMEQFF. For the CDR3, the DNA is TGCGCCAGCAGCCAAGAAATAGCGGGAGGAATGGAGCAGTTCTTC. V and J are TRBV4-1 and TRBJ2-1; 10 nucleotides align to TRBD2. V trimming: 0 bases; J trimming: 10 bases; junction bases outside the gene matches: 6. The CDR3 is 15 residues long. Looked up from germline, CDR1 is MGHRA and CDR2 is YSYEKL.

The chain couples TRBV29-1 to TRBJ2-1; no reliable D call. Germline-derived CDR1 and CDR2 are SQVTM and ANQGSEA. Trimming took off 7 bases at V and 0 bases at J, with 7 bases between the two ends. The CDR3 length is 12 residues. The CDR3 loop is CSAGYSYNEQFF. The CDR3 nucleotides are TGCAGCGCCGGTTACTCCTACAATGAGCAGTTCTTC.

The chain couples TRBV4-1 to TRBJ2-1; no reliable D call. The CDR3 spans 14 residues. Trimming took 0 bases from V and 8 from J, leaving 11 bases between them. CDR1 MGHRA and CDR2 YSYEKL come from the germline V gene. Written as DNA, the CDR3 is TGCGCCAGCAGCCAAGATCCCTCCTCCGATGAGCAGTTCTTC. Translating gives CASSQDPSSDEQFF.

The CDR3 sequence: CASSRTSGYEQYF. The CDR3 nucleotides read TGTGCCAGCTCACGGACTAGCGGCTACGAGCAGTACTTC. The chain uses TRBV18 and TRBJ2-7; 10 nucleotides line up with TRBD2. The germline V gene encodes CDR1 KGHSH and CDR2 LQKENI. The CDR3 is 13 residues long. The trim removed 4 bases at V and 3 bases at J, leaving 0 bases unmatched.

V gene TRBV11-2 combines with J gene TRBJ1-5; TRBD1 is a possible D gene (5 bases). The germline V gene has CDR1 SGHAT and CDR2 FQNNGV. The CDR3 length is 13 residues. Trimming removed 7 bases from V and 2 bases from J, with 9 bases in between. The CDR3 spells CASNQGGNQPQHF. The CDR3 DNA reads as TGTGCCAGCAACCAAGGGGGCAATCAGCCCCAGCATTTT.